Here is one T cell receptor (beta chain) with its context. The protocol was immunoSEQ multiplex PCR, while the TCRdb copy is restricted to in-frame clones and leaves out a portion. The sample has over 200,000 clones, 80% to 85% seen once; the top ten hold 6.8%. This record comes from a study of blood T cell repertoires in COVID-19. Study details: The United States, Italy and Spain supplied acute and convalescent COVID-19 samples.

The CDR3 contains 14 residues. V was clipped by 6 bases and J by 4 bases; unmatched bases: 3. The germline V gene has CDR1 MRHNA and CDR2 SNTAGT. Living in under 30 US areas, the participants were between 18 and 89 years of age. Recovered status applied to Cohort 3 donors who had two consecutive negative PCRs. It also applied to those with clearance or with symptom resolution. This chain links TRBV6-4 with TRBJ2-3; 11 bases align to TRBD1. This receptor was obtained from a woman in her thirties or forties who had recovered from COVID-19. What was sequenced was PBMCs or T cells enriched from blood (not recorded which). CDR3 sequence reads: CASSRDRGSDTQYF. For the CDR3, the DNA is TGTGCCAGCAGCCGGGACAGGGGGTCAGATACGCAGTATTTT.